This TCR beta chain was documented in a study of blood T cell dynamics during melanoma immunotherapy. Study-wide findings and caveats: Whether repertoire-driving clones were melanoma-specific could not be determined.

Time point defined: pre-treatment baseline. Apart from a couple of fast progressors, RECIST 1.1 response was judged 12 weeks post-infusion. Patients with prior systemic cancer treatment, concomitant immunosuppressants, or other active malignancies were excluded. For every cfDNA sample, 30 to 40 ng was loaded. Only in-frame clones appear in the TCRdb table, and some are missing; sequencing was by immunoSEQ multiplex PCR. The table includes 6,200 or so clones, about 90% detected once. This CDR3 region has 14 residues. Germline assignment: CDR1 GTSNPN and CDR2 SVGIG (reference sequence). On this clone itself: The antigen remains undetermined.

The chain links TRBV30 to TRBJ2-5, with D possibly being TRBD1 (5 bases). The DNA end is more similar to TRBJ2-7, so the J call may be wrong. The sample here was cell-free DNA from blood, taken from a patient treated with checkpoint blockade. This receptor was obtained from a human donor with melanoma. The DNA for the CDR3 is TGTGCCTGGAGTGGAATAGACAGCTCCTACGAGCAGTACTTC. Translation gives CAWSGIDSSYEQYF.